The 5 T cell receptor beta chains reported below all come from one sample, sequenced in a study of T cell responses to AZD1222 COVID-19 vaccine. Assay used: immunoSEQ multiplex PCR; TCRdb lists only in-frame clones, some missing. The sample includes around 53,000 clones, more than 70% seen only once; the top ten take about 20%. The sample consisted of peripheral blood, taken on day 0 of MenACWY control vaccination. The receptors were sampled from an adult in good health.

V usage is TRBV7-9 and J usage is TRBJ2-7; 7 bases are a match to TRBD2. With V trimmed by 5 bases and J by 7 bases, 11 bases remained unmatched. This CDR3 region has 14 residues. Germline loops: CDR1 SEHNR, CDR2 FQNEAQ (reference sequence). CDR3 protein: CASSPWAGVGEQYF. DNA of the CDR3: TGTGCCAGCAGCCCCTGGGCGGGGGTCGGGGAGCAGTACTTC.

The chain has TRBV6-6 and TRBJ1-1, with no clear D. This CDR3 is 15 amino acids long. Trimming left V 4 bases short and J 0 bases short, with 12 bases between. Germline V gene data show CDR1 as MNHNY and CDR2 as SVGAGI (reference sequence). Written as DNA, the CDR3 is TGTGCCAGCAGTTGGGGAAACGGGGTGAACACTGAAGCTTTCTTT. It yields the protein CASSWGNGVNTEAFF.

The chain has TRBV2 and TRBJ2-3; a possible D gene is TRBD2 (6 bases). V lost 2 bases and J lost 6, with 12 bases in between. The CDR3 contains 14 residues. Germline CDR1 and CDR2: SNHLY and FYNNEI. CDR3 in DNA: TGTGCCAGCAGTGAATTGCGGGATTATGATACGCAGTATTTT. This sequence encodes CASSELRDYDTQYF.

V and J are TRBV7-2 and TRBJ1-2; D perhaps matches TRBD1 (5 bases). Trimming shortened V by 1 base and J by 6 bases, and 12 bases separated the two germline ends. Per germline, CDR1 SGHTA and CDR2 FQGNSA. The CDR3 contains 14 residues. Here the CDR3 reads CASSLEHRQHGYTF. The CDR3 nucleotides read TGTGCCAGCAGCTTAGAGCACAGACAGCATGGCTACACCTTC.

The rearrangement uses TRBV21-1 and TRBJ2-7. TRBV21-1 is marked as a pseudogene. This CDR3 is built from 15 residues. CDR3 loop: CASSKTQGGRYEQYF. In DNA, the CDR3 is TGTGCCAGCAGCAAAACTCAAGGGGGGAGATACGAGCAGTACTTC.